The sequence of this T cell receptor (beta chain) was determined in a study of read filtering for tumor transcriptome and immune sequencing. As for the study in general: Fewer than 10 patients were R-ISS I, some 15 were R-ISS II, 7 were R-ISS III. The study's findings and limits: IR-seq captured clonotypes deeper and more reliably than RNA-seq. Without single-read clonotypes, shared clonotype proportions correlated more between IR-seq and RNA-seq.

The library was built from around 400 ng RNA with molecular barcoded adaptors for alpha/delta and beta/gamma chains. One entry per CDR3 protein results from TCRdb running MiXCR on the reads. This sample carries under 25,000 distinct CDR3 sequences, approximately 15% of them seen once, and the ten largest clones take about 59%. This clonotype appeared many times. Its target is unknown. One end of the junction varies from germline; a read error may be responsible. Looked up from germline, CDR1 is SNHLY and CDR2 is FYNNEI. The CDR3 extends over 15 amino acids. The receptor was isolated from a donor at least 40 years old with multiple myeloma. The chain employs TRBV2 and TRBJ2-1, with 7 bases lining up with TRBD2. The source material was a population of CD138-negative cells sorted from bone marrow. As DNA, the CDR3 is TGTGCCAGCAGTGAACTTGGGGGGGGGGACCGGAATGAGCAGTTC. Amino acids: CASSELGGGDRNEQF.